What follows are 21 T cell receptor beta chains derived from one specimen sequenced in a study of a mutant IDH1 vaccine in newly diagnosed glioma. Some clones are missing from TCRdb's copy, which holds only in-frame ones; the method was immunoSEQ multiplex PCR. Among around 53,000 clones listed, 70% to 85% were seen once. Time point denoted: week 47, end of study. The vaccine gave 300 ug of a 20-mer mutant IDH1 peptide subcutaneously per dose. No antigen is known for these receptors. The sequences come from PBMCs, collected from a glioma patient whose treatment included an IDH1 peptide vaccine. The receptors originated from a woman younger than 45 with glioma. Some clones in this sample may be carry-over from other donors' samples.

This chain links TRBV30 with TRBJ1-2; tentatively, D is TRBD1 (5 bases). With 5 bases removed from V and 6 bases from J, the gap between germline ends came to 10 bases. The CDR3 spans 11 residues. Germline V gene sequence: CDR1 GTSNPN, CDR2 SVGIG (reference sequence). The CDR3 bases are TGTGCCTGGGACGGACATGATGGCTACACCTTC. The encoded protein is CAWDGHDGYTF. Using reference TRBV30 and TRBJ1-2 for the parts outside the CDR3, the full variable domain is SQTIHQWPATLVQPVGSPLSLECTVEGTSNPNLYWYRQAAGRGLQLLFYSVGIGQISSEVPQNLSASRPQDRQFILSSKKLLLSDSGFYLCAWDGHDGYTFGSGTRLTVV.

The rearrangement joins TRBV7-9 to TRBJ2-1; 13 nucleotides agree with TRBD2. This CDR3 comprises 16 residues. CDR1 SEHNR and CDR2 FQNEAQ come from the germline V gene (reference sequence). J was trimmed by 8 bases and V by 5 bases; bases with no gene match: 9. CDR3 in amino acids: CASSPRGLAGTDEQFF. The DNA for the CDR3 is TGTGCCAGCAGCCCCAGGGGACTAGCGGGAACTGATGAGCAGTTCTTC.

The J gene is TRBJ1-2, the V gene TRBV25-1, with D perhaps matching TRBD1 (5 bases). This CDR3 spans 15 amino acids. Trimming cost V 4 bases and J 0 bases, with 12 bases left between them. Germline CDR1 MGHDK, CDR2 SYGVNS. As DNA, the CDR3 is TGTGCCAGCAGTGCCCGCGGGGGTGCTAACTATGGCTACACCTTC. Translating gives CASSARGGANYGYTF.

This clone was seen once. CDR3 bases: TGTGCCAGCAGCTTATGGGGGACAGGTCGAAGCTCCTACAATGAGCAGTTCTTC. Protein sequence: CASSLWGTGRSSYNEQFF. The chain combines TRBV7-9 with TRBJ2-1, with 8 bases identical to TRBD1. J was trimmed by 0 bases and V by 2 bases; bases with no gene match: 9. The CDR3 loop spans 18 amino acids. Germline CDR1 SEHNR, CDR2 FQNEAQ (reference sequence).

The rearrangement joins TRBV15 to TRBJ1-5; unclear D gene. The CDR3 spans 15 residues. The germline V gene has CDR1 LNHNV and CDR2 YYDKDF (reference sequence). Trimming shortened V by 0 bases and J by 1 base, and 7 bases separated the two germline ends. For the CDR3, the DNA is TGTGCCACCAGCAGAGATATGGGCAGCAATCAGCCCCAGCATTTT. It specifies CATSRDMGSNQPQHF.

For the CDR3, the DNA is TGCGCCAGCAGTGAGAGTGGCAGCCTTAATGAAAAACTGTTTTTT. This gives the protein CASSESGSLNEKLFF. The V and J genes are TRBV10-1 and TRBJ1-4; D is undetermined. Germline V gene data show CDR1 as WNHNN and CDR2 as SYGVQD (reference sequence). The V and J ends lost 2 bases and 4 bases respectively, with 11 bases between them. The CDR3 runs 15 residues.

The chain recombines TRBV5-4 with TRBJ2-7; D gene unclear. Per germline, CDR1 SGHNT and CDR2 YYREEE (reference sequence). This CDR3 has 12 amino acids. The V and J ends lost 3 bases and 4 bases respectively, with 8 bases between them. As DNA, the CDR3 is TGTGCCAGCAGCTCCGACGGGTACGAGCAGTACTTC. It specifies CASSSDGYEQYF.

V and J are TRBV6-1 and TRBJ1-1, with 8 bases lining up with TRBD1. The CDR3 contains 14 residues. After removal of 8 bases from V and 2 bases from J, the junction contained 7 bases not matched to a gene. Germline V gene data show CDR1 as MNHNS and CDR2 as SASEGT. This chain's CDR3 is CASFLGQANTEAFF. CDR3 in DNA: TGTGCCAGCTTTTTGGGACAGGCTAACACTGAAGCTTTCTTT.

The chain has TRBV29-1 and TRBJ1-2; D gene ambiguous. The germline CDR1 and CDR2 sequences are SQVTM and ANQGSEA. Trimming removed 5 bases at V and 10 bases at J, with 5 bases between. The CDR3 sequence is 8 residues long. The CDR3 bases are TGCAGCGTTCACCCCTACACCTTC. This gives the protein CSVHPYTF.

This clone showed up just a few times. The rearrangement uses TRBV27 and TRBJ1-2; D unresolved. Germline assignment: CDR1 MNHEY and CDR2 SMNVEV (reference sequence). V gave up 2 bases and J gave up 6 bases, with 13 bases separating them. The CDR3 runs to 14 residues. For the CDR3, the DNA is TGTGCCAGCAGTTTAGACGGGAGCTTCGATGGCTACACCTTC. As protein: CASSLDGSFDGYTF.

This chain joins TRBV10-3 and TRBJ2-1; 7 bases fit TRBD1. Per germline, CDR1 ENHRY and CDR2 SYGVKD. The CDR3 sequence is 13 residues long. J was trimmed by 9 bases and V by 0 bases; bases with no gene match: 2. The CDR3 loop reads CAISESRQGEQFF. CDR3 DNA sequence: TGTGCCATCAGTGAGTCAAGACAGGGTGAGCAGTTCTTC.

This clone was seen a single time. The same CDR3 also results from other DNA sequences found in this sample. The J gene is TRBJ1-2, the V gene TRBV18; D not resolved. Trimming took 3 bases from V and 2 from J, leaving 7 bases between them. This CDR3 spans 13 amino acids. The germline V gene encodes CDR1 KGHSH and CDR2 LQKENI. CDR3 loop: CASSPTRNYGYTF. The DNA of the CDR3 is TGTGCCAGCTCACCTACTAGAAACTATGGCTACACCTTC.

This chain links TRBV5-5 with TRBJ2-5; the D gene could be TRBD1 or TRBD2 (6 bases each). The germline V gene has CDR1 SGHKS and CDR2 YYEKEE (reference sequence). Trimming pared 0 bases from V and 5 bases from J, leaving 17 bases between. The CDR3 runs 16 residues. For the CDR3, the DNA is TGTGCCAGCAGCTTGGGGGGGGCTCAGAATTCGGAGACCCAGTACTTC. It encodes CASSLGGAQNSETQYF.

The CDR3 is CAWSVPDRRTGELFF. DNA of the CDR3: TGTGCCTGGAGTGTCCCGGATAGGCGCACCGGGGAGCTGTTTTTT. The chain couples TRBV30 to TRBJ2-2; D gene ambiguous. The CDR3 length is 15 residues. Per germline, CDR1 GTSNPN and CDR2 SVGIG (reference sequence). Trimming took off 0 bases at V and 4 bases at J, with 12 bases between the two ends.

The genes are TRBV6-5 and TRBJ1-5; 7 bases are shared with TRBD1. CDR3 size: 15 residues. In germline, CDR1 is MNHEY, CDR2 SVGAGI. After removal of 6 bases from V and 0 bases from J, the junction contained 5 bases not matched to a gene. The CDR3 protein is CASSGTADSNQPQHF. The CDR3 coding sequence is TGTGCCAGCAGCGGGACAGCAGATAGCAATCAGCCCCAGCATTTT.

In its sample, this clone was seen a few times. The V call is TRBV23-1, the J call TRBJ1-5, with D possibly being TRBD1 (5 bases). TRBV23-1 belongs to the ORF category, with a function that is uncertain. The CDR3 has 15 residues. V was cut by 3 bases and J by 0 bases, with 9 bases left in between. The CDR3 reads CASSQGGHSNQPQHF. The CDR3, as DNA: TGCGCCAGCAGTCAGGGGGGTCATAGCAATCAGCCCCAGCATTTT.

V gene TRBV13 combines with J gene TRBJ2-7, with unresolved D. V was cut by 5 bases and J by 3 bases, with 8 bases left in between. Germline CDR1 PRHDT, CDR2 FYEKMQ (reference sequence). The CDR3 has 12 residues. The CDR3 sequence is CASSVENYEQYF. The CDR3 DNA reads as TGTGCCAGCAGCGTAGAAAACTACGAGCAGTACTTC.

The J gene is TRBJ1-5, the V gene TRBV2; TRBD1 aligns across 7 bases. The V segment lost 10 bases and the J segment 2 bases; nucleotides outside the gene matches: 14. This CDR3 region has 16 residues. Germline V gene data show CDR1 as SNHLY and CDR2 as FYNNEI. CDR3: CATRLQGGRGNQPQHF. CDR3 in DNA: TGTGCCACCCGGCTTCAGGGGGGCCGAGGCAATCAGCCCCAGCATTTT.

This chain joins TRBV18 and TRBJ2-7, with 9 bases lining up with TRBD1. CDR3 length: 14 residues. The V gene end was trimmed by 8 bases and the J gene end by 2 bases; junction bases not matched to a gene: 7. Germline CDR1 KGHSH, CDR2 LQKENI. DNA of the CDR3: TGTGCCAGCCCTGCGGGACAGGGAACCTACGAGCAGTACTTC. It specifies CASPAGQGTYEQYF. Supplemented by reference TRBV18 and TRBJ2-7, the full variable domain reads NAGVMQNPRHLVRRRGQEARLRCSPMKGHSHVYWYRQLPEEGLKFMVYLQKENIIDESGMPKERFSAEFPKEGPSILRIQQVVRGDSAAYFCASPAGQGTYEQYFGPGTRLTVT.

The sample holds a few counts of this clone. V gene TRBV6-4 combines with J gene TRBJ2-3; D possibly corresponds to TRBD1 (6 bases). The CDR3 totals 15 residues. V was clipped by 4 bases and J by 3 bases, with 14 bases between them. Germline lookup yields CDR1 MRHNA and CDR2 SNTAGT. The CDR3 DNA sequence: TGTGCCAGCAGTGGGGGGCTCTCCGGTACAGATACGCAGTATTTT. Residues: CASSGGLSGTDTQYF.

The J gene is TRBJ1-3, the V gene TRBV19; 9 positions match TRBD1. This CDR3 region has 16 residues. Trimming at V came to 5 bases and at J to 2 bases, leaving 7 bases not matched to a gene. Germline CDR1 is LNHDA and CDR2 is SQIVND (reference sequence). This chain's CDR3 is CASSLRQGGAGNTIYF. DNA of the CDR3: TGTGCCAGTAGTCTTCGACAGGGGGGCGCTGGAAACACCATATATTTT.